This T cell receptor (beta chain) was retrieved from a study of T cell changes during pregnancy in multiple sclerosis. Generated by immunoSEQ multiplex PCR, the TCRdb table keeps only in-frame clones and is missing some. The table includes some 97,000 clones, roughly nine tenths detected once. The CDR3 has 14 amino acids. With 4 bases clipped from V and 5 bases from J, the junction kept 8 bases outside the gene matches. The germline V gene has CDR1 SGHRS and CDR2 YFSETQ. The receptor's source is a female donor with multiple sclerosis, enrolled in a pregnancy study. Sequencing used peripheral blood, obtained in the second trimester of pregnancy. The chain recombines TRBV5-1 with TRBJ2-5; 7 bases agree with TRBD1. The CDR3 DNA follows: TGCGCCAGCAGCGTTGGACAGGACGAGGAGACCCAGTACTTC. This codes for CASSVGQDEETQYF.